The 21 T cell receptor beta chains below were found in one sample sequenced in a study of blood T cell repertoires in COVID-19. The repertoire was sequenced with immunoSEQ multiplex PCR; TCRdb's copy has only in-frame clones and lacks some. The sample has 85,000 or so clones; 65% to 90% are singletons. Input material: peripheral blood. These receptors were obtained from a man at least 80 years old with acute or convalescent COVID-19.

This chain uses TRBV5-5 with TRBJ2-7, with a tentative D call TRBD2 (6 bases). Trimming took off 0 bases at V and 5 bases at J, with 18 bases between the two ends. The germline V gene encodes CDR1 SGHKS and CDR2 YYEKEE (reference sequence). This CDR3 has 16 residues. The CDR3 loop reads CASSLAPGTWGHEQYF. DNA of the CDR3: TGTGCCAGCAGCTTGGCCCCAGGGACTTGGGGCCACGAGCAGTACTTC.

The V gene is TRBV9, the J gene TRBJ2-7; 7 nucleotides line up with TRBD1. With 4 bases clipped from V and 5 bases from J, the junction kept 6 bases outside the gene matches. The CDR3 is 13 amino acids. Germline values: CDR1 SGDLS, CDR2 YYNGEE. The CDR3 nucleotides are TGTGCCAGCAGCAGGGACAGTTTCCACGAGCAGTACTTC. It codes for CASSRDSFHEQYF.

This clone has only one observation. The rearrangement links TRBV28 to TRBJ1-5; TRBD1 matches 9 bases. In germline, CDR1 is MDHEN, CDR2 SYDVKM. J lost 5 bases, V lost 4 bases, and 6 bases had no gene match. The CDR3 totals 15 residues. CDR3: CASSSPGTGYQPQHF. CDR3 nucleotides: TGTGCCAGCAGTTCACCCGGGACAGGGTATCAGCCCCAGCATTTT.

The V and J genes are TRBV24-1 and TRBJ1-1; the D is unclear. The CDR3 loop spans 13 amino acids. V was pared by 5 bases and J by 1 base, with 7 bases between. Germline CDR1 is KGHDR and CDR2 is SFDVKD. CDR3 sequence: CATSGQQNTEAFF. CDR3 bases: TGTGCCACCAGTGGACAACAGAACACTGAAGCTTTCTTT.

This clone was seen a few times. CDR3 residues: CASSETGGIYEQYF. The CDR3 DNA sequence: TGTGCCAGCAGTGAGACAGGGGGTATCTACGAGCAGTACTTC. The chain carries TRBV6-1 and TRBJ2-7; 9 bases are shared with TRBD1. The germline V gene has CDR1 MNHNS and CDR2 SASEGT. The CDR3 runs to 14 residues. V gave up 3 bases and J gave up 3 bases; unmatched junction bases: 3.

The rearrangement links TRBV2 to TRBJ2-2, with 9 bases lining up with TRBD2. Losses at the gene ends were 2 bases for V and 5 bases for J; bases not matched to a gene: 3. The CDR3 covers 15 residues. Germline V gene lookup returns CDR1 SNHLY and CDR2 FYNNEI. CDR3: CASSELTSGTGELFF. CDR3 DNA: TGTGCCAGCAGTGAACTGACTAGCGGTACCGGGGAGCTGTTTTTT. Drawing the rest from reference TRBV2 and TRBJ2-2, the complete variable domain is EPEVTQTPSHQVTQMGQEVILRCVPISNHLYFYWYRQILGQKVEFLVSFYNNEISEKSEIFDDQFSVERPDGSNFTLKIRSTKLEDSAMYFCASSELTSGTGELFFGEGSRLTVL.

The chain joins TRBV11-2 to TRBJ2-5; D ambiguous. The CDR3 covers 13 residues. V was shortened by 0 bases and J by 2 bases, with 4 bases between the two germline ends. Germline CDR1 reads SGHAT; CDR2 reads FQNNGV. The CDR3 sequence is CASSLDSQETQYF. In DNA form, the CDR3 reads TGTGCCAGCAGCTTAGACAGTCAAGAGACCCAGTACTTC.

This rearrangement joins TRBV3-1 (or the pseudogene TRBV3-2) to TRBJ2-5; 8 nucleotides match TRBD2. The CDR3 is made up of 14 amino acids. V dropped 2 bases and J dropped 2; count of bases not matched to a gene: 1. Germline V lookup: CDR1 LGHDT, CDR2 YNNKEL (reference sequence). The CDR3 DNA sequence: TGTGCCAGCAGCCAAAGACTAGCGCAAGAGACCCAGTACTTC. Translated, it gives CASSQRLAQETQYF.

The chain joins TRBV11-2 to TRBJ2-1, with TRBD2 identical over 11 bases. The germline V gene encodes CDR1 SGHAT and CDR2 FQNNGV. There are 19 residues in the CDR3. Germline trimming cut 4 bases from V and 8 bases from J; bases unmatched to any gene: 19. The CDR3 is CASSSDTSGRTPAEDEQFF. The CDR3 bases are TGTGCCAGCAGCTCAGATACTAGCGGGAGAACCCCTGCTGAGGATGAGCAGTTCTTC.

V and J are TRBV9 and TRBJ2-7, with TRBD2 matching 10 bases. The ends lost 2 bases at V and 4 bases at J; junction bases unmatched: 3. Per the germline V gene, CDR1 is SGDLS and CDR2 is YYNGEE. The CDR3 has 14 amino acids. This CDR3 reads CASSVAGLAYEQYF. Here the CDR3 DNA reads TGTGCCAGCAGCGTGGCGGGACTAGCGTACGAGCAGTACTTC.

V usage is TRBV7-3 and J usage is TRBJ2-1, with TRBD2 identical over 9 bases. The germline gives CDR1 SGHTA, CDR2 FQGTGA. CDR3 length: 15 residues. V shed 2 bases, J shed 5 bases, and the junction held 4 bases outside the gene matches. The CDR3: CASSLAGGPNNEQFF. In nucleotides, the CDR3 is TGTGCCAGCAGCTTAGCGGGAGGGCCAAACAATGAGCAGTTCTTC.

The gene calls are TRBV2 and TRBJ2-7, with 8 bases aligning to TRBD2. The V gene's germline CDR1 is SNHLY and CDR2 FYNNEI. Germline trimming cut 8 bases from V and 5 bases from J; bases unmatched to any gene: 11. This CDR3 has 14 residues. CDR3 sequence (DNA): TGTGCCAGCGTTTGGAGCGGGAGTTCCCACGAGCAGTACTTC. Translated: CASVWSGSSHEQYF. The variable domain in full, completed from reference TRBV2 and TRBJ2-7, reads EPEVTQTPSHQVTQMGQEVILRCVPISNHLYFYWYRQILGQKVEFLVSFYNNEISEKSEIFDDQFSVERPDGSNFTLKIRSTKLEDSAMYFCASVWSGSSHEQYFGPGTRLTVT.

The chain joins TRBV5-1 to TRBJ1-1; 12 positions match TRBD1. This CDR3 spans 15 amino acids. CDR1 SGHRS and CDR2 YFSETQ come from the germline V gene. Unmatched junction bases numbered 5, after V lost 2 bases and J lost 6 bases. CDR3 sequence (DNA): TGCGCCAGCAGCTTCGGGACAGGGGGCGTCGCTGAAGCTTTCTTT. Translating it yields CASSFGTGGVAEAFF.

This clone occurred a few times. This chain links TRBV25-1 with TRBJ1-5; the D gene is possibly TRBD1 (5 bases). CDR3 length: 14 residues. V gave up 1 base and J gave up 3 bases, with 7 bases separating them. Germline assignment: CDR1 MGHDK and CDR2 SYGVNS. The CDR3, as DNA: TGTGCCAGCAGTGAATGGGGCGACAATCAGCCCCAGCATTTT. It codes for CASSEWGDNQPQHF.

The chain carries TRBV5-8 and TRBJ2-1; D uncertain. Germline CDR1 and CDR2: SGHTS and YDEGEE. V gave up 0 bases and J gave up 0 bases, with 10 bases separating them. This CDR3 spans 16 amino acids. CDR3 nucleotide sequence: TGTGCCAGCAGCTTGGGCCAGTACAGCTCCTACAATGAGCAGTTCTTC. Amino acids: CASSLGQYSSYNEQFF.

CDR3 residues: CASSLDQITYEQYF. The CDR3, as DNA: TGTGCCAGCAGCTTAGACCAGATAACCTACGAGCAGTACTTC. V and J are TRBV11-2 and TRBJ2-7; D remains unclear. Germline V gene lookup returns CDR1 SGHAT and CDR2 FQNNGV. V lost 0 bases to trimming and J lost 2 bases, with 8 bases between them. This CDR3 has 14 amino acids.

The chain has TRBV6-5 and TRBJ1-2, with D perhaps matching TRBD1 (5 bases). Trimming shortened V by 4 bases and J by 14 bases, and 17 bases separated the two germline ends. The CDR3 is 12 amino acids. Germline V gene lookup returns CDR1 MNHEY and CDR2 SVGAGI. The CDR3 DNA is TGTGCCAGCAGTTCCCTCGACAGTGTGCAGACCTTC. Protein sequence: CASSSLDSVQTF.

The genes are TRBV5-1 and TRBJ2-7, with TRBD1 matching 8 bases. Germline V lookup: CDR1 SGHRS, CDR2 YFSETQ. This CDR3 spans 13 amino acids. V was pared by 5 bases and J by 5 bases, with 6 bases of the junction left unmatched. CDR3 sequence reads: CASRRQGWHEQYF. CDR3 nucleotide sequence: TGCGCCAGCAGAAGACAGGGGTGGCACGAGCAGTACTTC.

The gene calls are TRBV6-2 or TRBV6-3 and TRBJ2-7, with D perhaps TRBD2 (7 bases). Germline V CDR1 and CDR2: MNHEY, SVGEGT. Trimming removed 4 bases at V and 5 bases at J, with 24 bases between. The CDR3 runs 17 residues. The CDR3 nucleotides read TGTGCCAGCAGTTTGACGCCCATTGGGGGGGGCAAGAACGAGCAGTACTTC. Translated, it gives CASSLTPIGGGKNEQYF.

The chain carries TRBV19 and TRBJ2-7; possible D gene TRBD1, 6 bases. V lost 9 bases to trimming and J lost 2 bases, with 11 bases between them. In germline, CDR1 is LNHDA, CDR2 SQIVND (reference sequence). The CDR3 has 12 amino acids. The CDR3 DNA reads TGTGCCAGAAACAGGGAAGCCTACGAGCAGTACTTC. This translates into CARNREAYEQYF.

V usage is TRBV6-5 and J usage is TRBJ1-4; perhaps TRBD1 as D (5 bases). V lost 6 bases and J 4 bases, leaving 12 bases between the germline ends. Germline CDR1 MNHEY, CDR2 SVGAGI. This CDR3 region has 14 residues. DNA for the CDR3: TGTGCCAGCAGCCGGTCCGGGGGTAATGAAAAACTGTTTTTT. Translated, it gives CASSRSGGNEKLFF.